These 8 T cell receptor beta chains originate from one sample sequenced in a study of blood T cell repertoires in COVID-19. TCRdb keeps only in-frame clones here, not all; method: immunoSEQ multiplex PCR. This table holds roughly 64,000 clones, approximately 84% found once. Sequenced: peripheral blood. These receptor sequences come from a man aged 50 to 59 with active COVID-19.

The rearrangement links TRBV30 to TRBJ2-7; D might be TRBD1 (5 bases). CDR3 length equals 11 residues. The germline V gene encodes CDR1 GTSNPN and CDR2 SVGIG (reference sequence). V lost 1 base, J lost 6 bases, and 7 bases lay in between. CDR3 sequence (DNA): TGTGCCTGGAGTGATAGGGGCGAGCAGTACTTC. This sequence encodes CAWSDRGEQYF.

The chain recombines TRBV5-4 with TRBJ2-5; TRBD1 matches at 12 bases. Losses at the gene ends were 4 bases for V and 4 bases for J; bases not matched to a gene: 8. The CDR3 loop spans 16 amino acids. Germline assignment: CDR1 SGHNT and CDR2 YYREEE (reference sequence). The DNA for the CDR3 is TGTGCCAGCAGCCTCGCGGGACAGGGGGCACGAGAGACCCAGTACTTC. This translates into CASSLAGQGARETQYF. Full variable domain (outside the CDR3, taken from reference TRBV5-4 and TRBJ2-5): ETGVTQSPTHLIKTRGQQVTLRCSSQSGHNTVSWYQQALGQGPQFIFQYYREEENGRGNFPPRFSGLQFPNYSSELNVNALELDDSALYLCASSLAGQGARETQYFGPGTRLLVL.

The CDR3 DNA follows: TGTGCCAGCAGTCGGAGTAGCAATGAGCAGTTCTTC. Translating gives CASSRSSNEQFF. V is TRBV11-3 and J is TRBJ2-1; no firm D call. Germline lookup yields CDR1 SGHNT and CDR2 YENEEA. V was clipped by 6 bases and J by 6 bases, with 9 bases between them. The CDR3 loop spans 12 amino acids. Full variable domain (missing parts from reference TRBV11-3 and TRBJ2-1): EAGVVQSPRYKIIEKKQPVAFWCNPISGHNTLYWYLQNLGQGPELLIRYENEEAVDDSQLPKDRFSAERLKGVDSTLKIQPAELGDSAVYLCASSRSSNEQFFGPGTRLTVL.

The chain employs TRBV6-5 and TRBJ1-5; 9 nucleotides line up with TRBD1. CDR1 MNHEY and CDR2 SVGAGI come from the germline V gene. V lost 5 bases to trimming and J lost 5 bases; unmatched junction nucleotides: 7. The CDR3 is 15 residues long. CDR3 DNA sequence: TGTGCCAGCAGTACCACAGGGGGCTTGTATCAGCCCCAGCATTTT. It is translated as CASSTTGGLYQPQHF.

The chain carries TRBV2 and TRBJ2-1; maybe TRBD2 (5 bases). The CDR3 is 13 amino acids. V lost 8 bases, J lost 6 bases, and 14 bases lay in between. Germline values: CDR1 SNHLY, CDR2 FYNNEI. The CDR3 sequence is CASRSTSFNEQFF. CDR3 DNA sequence: TGTGCCAGCCGATCTACTAGTTTCAATGAGCAGTTCTTC.

V usage is TRBV3-1 (or the pseudogene TRBV3-2) and J usage is TRBJ2-3; no clear D gene. Trimming left V 4 bases short and J 9 bases short, with 14 bases between. The CDR3 extends over 13 amino acids. Germline CDR1 is LGHDT and CDR2 is YNNKEL (reference sequence). CDR3 nucleotides: TGTGCCAGCAGCCGAATAACCGGTCGGACGCAGTATTTT. It specifies CASSRITGRTQYF.

This chain joins TRBV5-1 and TRBJ1-1; TRBD1 agrees at 9 bases. The ends lost 3 bases at V and 0 bases at J; junction bases unmatched: 6. This CDR3 is built from 16 residues. CDR1 and CDR2 from the germline V gene are SGHRS and YFSETQ. CDR3 sequence (DNA): TGCGCCAGCAGCTCCGGGACAGGGTCGATGAACACTGAAGCTTTCTTT. This sequence encodes CASSSGTGSMNTEAFF.

The rearrangement links TRBV4-1 to TRBJ2-5; TRBD2 agrees at 13 bases. The junction had 8 bases not matched to a gene; V was cut back by 2 bases and J by 5 bases. The CDR3 length is 17 residues. Germline V gene data show CDR1 as MGHRA and CDR2 as YSYEKL. The CDR3 sequence is CASSQTGLAGVLETQYF. In nucleotides, the CDR3 is TGCGCCAGCAGCCAAACCGGACTAGCGGGAGTGTTGGAGACCCAGTACTTC.